The 7 T cell receptor beta chains listed next were all sequenced from one sample in a study of T cell responses to AZD1222 COVID-19 vaccine. TCRdb keeps only in-frame clones here, not all; method: immunoSEQ multiplex PCR. The table has roughly 99,000 clones, 75% to 90% seen once. Sample: peripheral blood, taken on day 0 of AZD1222 vaccination. The source is an adult in good health.

This clone showed up just once. The rearrangement uses TRBV6-5 and TRBJ2-7, with TRBD1 identical over 8 bases. J lost 4 bases, V lost 8 bases, and 7 bases had no gene match. Germline lookup yields CDR1 MNHEY and CDR2 SVGAGI. This CDR3 is built from 13 residues. For the CDR3, the DNA is TGTGCCAGCCTCGACAGGGGATTATACGAGCAGTACTTC. Its protein is CASLDRGLYEQYF.

The chain recombines TRBV11-2 with TRBJ2-1; 8 bases are shared with TRBD2. V was pared by 2 bases and J by 2 bases, with 2 bases of the junction left unmatched. This CDR3 has 15 amino acids. Germline-derived CDR1 and CDR2 are SGHAT and FQNNGV. CDR3 protein: CASSLRLATYNEQFF. The CDR3 DNA follows: TGTGCCAGCAGCTTACGACTAGCGACCTACAATGAGCAGTTCTTC.

The chain combines TRBV6-1 with TRBJ2-3; D ambiguous. V shed 4 bases and J shed 0 bases, with 14 bases lying between them. CDR1 is MNHNS, CDR2 SASEGT, per germline. The CDR3 covers 16 residues. The DNA for the CDR3 is TGTGCCAGCAGTGGCTGGGTGCGGTCGAGCACAGATACGCAGTATTTT. Its translation is CASSGWVRSSTDTQYF.

CDR3 DNA: TGTGCCAGTACCTCCTCTCAGGGGATGGGAAAACTGTTTTTT. Translated: CASTSSQGMGKLFF. The gene calls are TRBV19 and TRBJ1-4; D possibly corresponds to TRBD1 (6 bases). Trimming stripped 7 bases from V and 10 bases from J, with 19 bases between. Looked up from germline, CDR1 is LNHDA and CDR2 is SQIVND (reference sequence). CDR3 length equals 14 residues.

This clone has only one observation. This chain joins TRBV6-5 and TRBJ1-2; 8 bases are a match to TRBD1. The CDR3 extends over 14 amino acids. Germline lookup yields CDR1 MNHEY and CDR2 SVGAGI. Trimming took 6 bases from V and 7 from J; bases not matched to a gene: 10. CDR3: CASRRTGSIGGYTF. CDR3 DNA sequence: TGTGCCAGCAGGAGGACAGGGTCGATTGGTGGCTACACCTTC.

The chain carries TRBV7-3 and TRBJ1-2; D remains unclear. V lost 2 bases and J 7 bases, leaving 11 bases between the germline ends. Germline V CDR1 and CDR2: SGHTA, FQGTGA. The CDR3 covers 13 residues. The CDR3 is CASSLYRSGGYTF. The CDR3 coding sequence is TGTGCCAGCAGCTTATACCGCAGTGGTGGCTACACCTTC. The whole variable domain, filled in from reference TRBV7-3 and TRBJ1-2, reads GAGVSQTPSNKVTEKGKYVELRCDPISGHTALYWYRQSLGQGPEFLIYFQGTGAADDSGLPNDRFFAVRPEGSVSTLKIQRTERGDSAVYLCASSLYRSGGYTFGSGTRLTVV.

V gene TRBV10-3 combines with J gene TRBJ2-1; no firm D call. V gave up 5 bases and J gave up 5 bases, with 4 bases separating them. This CDR3 is built from 11 residues. CDR1 ENHRY and CDR2 SYGVKD come from the germline V gene. CDR3: CAISPNNEQFF. The CDR3 DNA reads as TGTGCCATCAGTCCAAACAATGAGCAGTTCTTC.